The clone carrying this T cell receptor (beta chain) was observed many times. These data belong to a study of neurological immune-mediated disorders. The cDNA was synthesized by 5'RACE incorporating 10-nucleotide random UMIs. In every sequencing run, more than 170 million TCR-beta sequences were generated from 15-18 subjects. One entry per CDR3 protein results from TCRdb running MiXCR on the 5' RACE reads. The sample shows 72,000 or so distinct CDR3 sequences, over 15% of them seen only once. The CDR3 is 15 residues long. Losses at the gene ends were 6 bases for V and 2 bases for J; bases not matched to a gene: 7.

The rearrangement uses TRBV12-3 or TRBV12-4 and TRBJ2-5; TRBD1 aligns across 9 bases. This TCR derives from a woman in her 40s in good health. The sequenced sample was PBMCs. In DNA, the CDR3 is TGTGCCAGCAGCGGGACAGGGTCTAATCAAGAGACCCAGTACTTC. This gives the protein CASSGTGSNQETQYF.